This T cell receptor beta chain was sequenced for a study of post-analysis software for immune sequencing data (dated by TCRdb to about 2015). Background for the entire study: Disease courses on record covered relapsing-remitting, secondary progressive and progressive-relapsing multiple sclerosis, though some patients had no subtype annotation. The multiple sclerosis patient repertoires were compared with about a dozen previously published healthy control repertoires from donors aged about 6 to 28 years. A subset of samples was prepared in parallel using single-end sample barcoding, then pooled and co-amplified after Illumina adapter ligation.

Libraries were built with PCR. Sequencing used an Illumina HiSeq 2500. Unique molecular identifiers were incorporated into TCR beta cDNA libraries to reduce PCR and sequencing biases. Roughly 0.5 million cDNA molecules were obtained per 1 to 10 million input T cells, so each molecule approximated one T cell. The patient libraries were prepared and sequenced with the same protocol used for the earlier healthy control dataset. Within a given batch, samples were prepared together, multiplexed and sequenced on the same HiSeq lane. From the authors' description of their analysis: Raw barcoded reads were processed with MIGEC, discarding single-read molecular identifier groups before consensus assembly and CDR3 extraction. Clonotype tables were post-analysed with VDJtools, and diversity was normalized by down-sampling all datasets to the smallest sample size. In repertoire overlap clustering, CDR3 amino acid sequences, but not nucleotide sequences, were matched to correct batch-related cross-sample contamination. TCRdb reprocessed the public reads (quality trimming at Q25 with fastp, clone calling with MiXCR) and kept in-frame beta chains. CDR3 protein duplicates are merged, each entry listing the most common genes and DNA. The V and J calls and clone size come from TCRdb's table, not from the authors' own analysis. Here the sample has 350,000 to 450,000 distinct CDR3 sequences; approximately 38% occur a single time. Of the sample, around 8% is held by the ten largest clones.

To demonstrate the VDJtools post-analysis software, TCR beta repertoires were profiled from the peripheral blood of 13 young patients with multiple sclerosis. Multiple sclerosis patients were children and adolescents aged about 6 to 17 years. The study at large found these results: Compared with controls, multiple sclerosis patients had significantly lower normalized Chao1 diversity, a finding suggesting substantial peripheral T-cell clonal expansion. Patients showed significantly higher frequencies than controls for roughly five TRBV segments, among them TRBV5-6, TRBV5-1 and TRBV20-1. The multiple sclerosis patient group was slightly younger than the control group. Direct clustering with F measure revealed strong co-clustering of samples prepared in the same batch, which led to a batch-effect correction.

CDR3 length: 13 amino acids, cysteine to phenylalanine. The kept DNA is CDR3 alone, 39 bases in frame from the first base. The germline V gene sets CDR1 to SGHTA and CDR2 to FQGNSA. This clonotype appeared a few times. This clone's antigen is unknown. A read error may produce the germline difference seen at one junction end. The chain joins TRBV7-2 to TRBJ2-3; the D segment cannot be called with confidence. The TCR was taken from a girl aged 2 to 9 with multiple sclerosis. The source material was blood. The CDR3 here reads CASGLRFTDTQYF. The DNA reads as follows: TGTGCCAGCGGCTTAAGGTTCACAGATACGCAGTATTTT.